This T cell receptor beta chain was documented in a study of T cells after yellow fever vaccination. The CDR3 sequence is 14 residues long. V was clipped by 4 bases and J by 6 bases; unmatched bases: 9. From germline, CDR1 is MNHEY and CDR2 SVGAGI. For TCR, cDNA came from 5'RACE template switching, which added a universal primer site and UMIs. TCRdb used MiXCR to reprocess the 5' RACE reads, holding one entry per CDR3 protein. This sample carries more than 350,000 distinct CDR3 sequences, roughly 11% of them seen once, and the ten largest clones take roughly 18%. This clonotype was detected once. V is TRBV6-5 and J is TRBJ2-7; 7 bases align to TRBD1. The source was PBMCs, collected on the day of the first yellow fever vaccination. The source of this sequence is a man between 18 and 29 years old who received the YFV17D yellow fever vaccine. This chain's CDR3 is CASSFTGVECEQYV. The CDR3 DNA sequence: TGTGCCAGCAGTTTCACAGGGGTTGAATGCGAGCAGTACGTC.